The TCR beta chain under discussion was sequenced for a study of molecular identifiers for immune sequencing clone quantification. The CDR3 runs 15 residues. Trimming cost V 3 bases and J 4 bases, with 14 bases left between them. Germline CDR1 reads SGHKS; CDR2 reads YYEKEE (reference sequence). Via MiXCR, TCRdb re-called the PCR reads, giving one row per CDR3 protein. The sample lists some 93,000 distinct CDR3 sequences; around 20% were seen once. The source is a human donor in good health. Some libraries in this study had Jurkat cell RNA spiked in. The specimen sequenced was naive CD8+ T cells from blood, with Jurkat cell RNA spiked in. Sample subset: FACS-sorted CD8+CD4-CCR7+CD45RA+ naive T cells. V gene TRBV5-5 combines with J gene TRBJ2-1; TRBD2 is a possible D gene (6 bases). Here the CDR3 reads CASSYPAGPYNEQFF. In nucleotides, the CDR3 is TGTGCCAGCAGCTACCCTGCGGGACCTTACAATGAGCAGTTCTTC. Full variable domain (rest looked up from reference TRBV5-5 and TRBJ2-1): DAGVTQSPTHLIKTRGQQVTLRCSPISGHKSVSWYQQVLGQGPQFIFQYYEKEERGRGNFPDRFSARQFPNYSSELNVNALLLGDSALYLCASSYPAGPYNEQFFGPGTRLTVL.